This T cell receptor beta chain was profiled in a study of blood T cell repertoires in COVID-19. Study context: The United States, Italy and Spain supplied acute and convalescent COVID-19 samples. From T cells, B-cell-depleted T cells, or PBMCs came the material, which was cDNA or gDNA.

The CDR3 covers 14 residues. Germline CDR1 reads MNHEY; CDR2 reads SVGAGI. V lost 0 bases and J 0 bases, leaving 5 bases between the germline ends. Concerning this clone: The sample carries other DNA sequences with the same CDR3.

Study processing details: Reference gene primer amplification gave estimated nucleated cell counts. Clones were read by immunoSEQ multiplex PCR, and TCRdb kept only the in-frame ones, dropping some. The V and J calls and clone size come from that table; D and trimming were worked out from the DNA. The sample holds 120,000 or so clones, about 79% seen once. The chain carries TRBV6-5 and TRBJ1-1, with D unresolved. The material sequenced was peripheral blood. This TCR derives from a man in his 70s with acute or convalescent COVID-19. CDR3 amino acids: CASSYSRLNTEAFF. The CDR3 DNA is TGTGCCAGCAGTTACTCGCGGCTGAACACTGAAGCTTTCTTT.